The 25 T cell receptor beta chains below all came from one sample that was sequenced in a study of graft-versus-host responses after intestinal transplantation. The assay was immunoSEQ multiplex PCR, and TCRdb's table has in-frame clones only and misses some. This table holds about 21,000 clones, approximately 40% found once. Co-plating was performed using about 200,000 CFSE-labeled responder cells and about 200,000 irradiated, violet-dye-labeled stimulator cells. This material consisted of alloreactive CD8+ T cells from a mixed lymphocyte reaction culture, taken before intestinal transplant. Subset: CFSE-low proliferating T cells sorted from roughly six-day pre-transplant mixed lymphocyte reaction (GvH or HvG direction). Receptors originate from a human patient who received an intestinal transplant.

The table lists this clone with a few counts. This sequence joins TRBV6-1 and TRBJ1-2; D not resolved. Germline values: CDR1 MNHNS, CDR2 SASEGT. The CDR3 has 13 residues. Trimming shortened V by 7 bases and J by 4 bases, and 13 bases separated the two germline ends. CDR3 sequence reads: CASMFGVPYGYTF. The DNA for the CDR3 is TGTGCCAGCATGTTCGGGGTTCCCTATGGCTACACCTTC.

The table lists this clone with a few counts. The chain recombines TRBV6-5 with TRBJ1-2, with 7 bases aligning to TRBD1. V dropped 2 bases and J dropped 8; count of bases not matched to a gene: 14. The CDR3 extends over 16 amino acids. From germline, CDR1 is MNHEY and CDR2 SVGAGI. The CDR3 loop is CASSYGRGQRLGGYTF. The CDR3 region has the DNA TGTGCCAGCAGTTACGGGCGGGGACAGCGCCTAGGGGGCTACACCTTC.

This clone showed up just a few times. The V and J genes are TRBV18 and TRBJ2-5, with D maybe TRBD2 (5 bases). Germline V lookup: CDR1 KGHSH, CDR2 LQKENI. The CDR3 spans 17 residues. With 3 bases removed from V and 8 bases from J, the gap between germline ends came to 25 bases. In nucleotides, the CDR3 is TGTGCCAGCTCACCCTCTGGTAGTGTCTGGCGGGTAGAAACCCAGTACTTC. As protein: CASSPSGSVWRVETQYF.

This clone was recorded a few times. The CDR3 here is CASSPPGSYEQYF. The CDR3, as DNA: TGTGCCAGCTCACCACCGGGGAGTTACGAGCAGTACTTC. The J gene is TRBJ2-7, the V gene TRBV18, with a tentative D call TRBD2 (5 bases). CDR1 and CDR2 (germline): KGHSH, LQKENI. The V gene lost 0 bases and the J gene lost 4 bases, with 7 bases spanning the gap. The CDR3 sequence is 13 residues long.

The V and J genes are TRBV5-6 and TRBJ2-3; TRBD2 agrees at 14 bases. V shed 1 base, J shed 3 bases, and the junction held 1 base outside the gene matches. CDR1 is SGHDT and CDR2 is YYEEEE in the germline V gene. This CDR3 region has 16 residues. The CDR3 here is CASSLRTSGRTDTQYF. The CDR3 coding sequence is TGTGCCAGCAGCTTGAGGACTAGCGGGAGGACAGATACGCAGTATTTT.

The rearrangement uses TRBV18 and TRBJ1-1; 7 nucleotides line up with TRBD1. The CDR3 consists of 12 residues. The germline V gene has CDR1 KGHSH and CDR2 LQKENI. Trimming at V came to 3 bases and at J to 9 bases, leaving 4 bases not matched to a gene. CDR3 in DNA: TGTGCCAGCTCACCCGGGACAGAGAAAGCTTTCTTT. It encodes CASSPGTEKAFF.

The rearrangement uses TRBV2 and TRBJ2-3; TRBD1 might be the D (5 bases). Trimming removed 6 bases from V and 2 bases from J, with 12 bases in between. The CDR3 covers 14 residues. Germline assignment: CDR1 SNHLY and CDR2 FYNNEI. The CDR3 protein is CASRNRLYTDTQYF. CDR3 in DNA: TGTGCCAGCAGAAACAGGCTATACACAGATACGCAGTATTTT.

This clone has just a few counts. CDR3 in amino acids: CASSLILIFGVGLYEQYF. CDR3 nucleotide sequence: TGCGCCAGCAGCTTGATCCTCATTTTTGGCGTTGGGCTATACGAGCAGTACTTC. The V and J genes are TRBV5-1 and TRBJ2-7; D call uncertain. V gave up 1 base and J gave up 4 bases, with 24 bases separating them. CDR3 length: 18 amino acids. Germline V lookup: CDR1 SGHRS, CDR2 YFSETQ.

J is TRBJ1-1 and V is TRBV20-1, with D unresolved. CDR1 DFQATT and CDR2 SNEGSKA come from the germline V gene (reference sequence). Trimming cost V 3 bases and J 4 bases, with 6 bases left between them. The CDR3 is 11 amino acids. For the CDR3, the DNA is TGCAGTGCTAGTAGGTTCACTGAAGCTTTCTTT. It translates to CSASRFTEAFF.

The chain recombines TRBV7-9 with TRBJ2-2; D ambiguous. Trimming pared 8 bases from V and 4 bases from J, leaving 8 bases between. CDR1 and CDR2 (germline): SEHNR, FQNEAQ (reference sequence). This CDR3 has 12 residues. DNA of the CDR3: TGTGCCAGCTCCCTAGGCACCGGGGAGCTGTTTTTT. Its translation is CASSLGTGELFF. Supplemented by reference TRBV7-9 and TRBJ2-2, the full variable domain reads DTGVSQNPRHKITKRGQNVTFRCDPISEHNRLYWYRQTLGQGPEFLTYFQNEAQLEKSRLLSDRFSAERPKGSFSTLEIQRTEQGDSAMYLCASSLGTGELFFGEGSRLTVL.

The chain couples TRBV18 to TRBJ2-7; TRBD2 is a possible D gene (5 bases). The V end lost 2 bases, the J end lost 7 bases, and 12 bases lay between the germline ends. The CDR3 length is 13 residues. Per the germline V gene, CDR1 is KGHSH and CDR2 is LQKENI. CDR3 sequence: CASSPIDPGEQYF. The CDR3 DNA follows: TGTGCCAGCTCACCAATAGACCCGGGGGAGCAGTACTTC. Variable domain in full (rest from reference TRBV18 and TRBJ2-7): NAGVMQNPRHLVRRRGQEARLRCSPMKGHSHVYWYRQLPEEGLKFMVYLQKENIIDESGMPKERFSAEFPKEGPSILRIQQVVRGDSAAYFCASSPIDPGEQYFGPGTRLTVT.

In this sample, this clone turned up a few times. The J gene is TRBJ2-1, the V gene TRBV7-3, with 8 bases that match TRBD2. Trimming removed 0 bases from V and 8 bases from J; junction bases left unmatched: 6. Germline V gene data show CDR1 as SGHTA and CDR2 as FQGTGA. CDR3 length: 15 amino acids. The CDR3 sequence: CASSLTSGSSYEQFF. As DNA, the CDR3 is TGTGCCAGCAGCTTAACCAGCGGGAGTTCCTATGAGCAGTTCTTC.

The V call is TRBV25-1, the J call TRBJ1-4; TRBD1 is a possible D gene (5 bases). The V gene's germline CDR1 is MGHDK and CDR2 SYGVNS. The germline V and J ends were trimmed by 2 bases and 10 bases, with 14 bases remaining between them. The CDR3 runs 14 residues. Here the CDR3 reads CASSEGSAGLKLFF. In DNA form, the CDR3 reads TGTGCCAGCAGTGAAGGATCGGCAGGGCTAAAACTGTTTTTT.

The V call is TRBV18, the J call TRBJ1-2; TRBD1 might be the D (5 bases). The CDR3 extends over 13 amino acids. Germline CDR1 and CDR2: KGHSH and LQKENI. V lost 3 bases and J lost 5, with 10 bases in between. CDR3: CASSPSTEYGYTF. The CDR3 bases are TGTGCCAGCTCACCTTCGACAGAATATGGCTACACCTTC.

This clone is medium-sized in the sample. The J gene is TRBJ1-2, the V gene TRBV6-5; weak D call: TRBD1 (6 bases). The CDR3 runs 12 residues. CDR1 is MNHEY and CDR2 is SVGAGI in the germline V gene. V was clipped by 6 bases and J by 5 bases, with 10 bases between them. DNA for the CDR3: TGTGCCAGCAGCCAAAGGGGGTATGGCTACACCTTC. Translation: CASSQRGYGYTF.

The table lists this clone with a few counts. V and J are TRBV5-4 and TRBJ1-2; D call uncertain. Looked up from germline, CDR1 is SGHNT and CDR2 is YYREEE (reference sequence). This CDR3 comprises 15 residues. Between the trimmed V and J ends, which lost 2 bases and 4 bases, there was a span of 15 bases. CDR3 DNA sequence: TGTGCCAGCAGCTTTTACTGGGCAGAAGGCTATGGCTACACCTTC. Encoded protein: CASSFYWAEGYGYTF.

This clone was seen a handful of times. The CDR3 region is CASSFTDGQKLFF. The CDR3 DNA follows: TGTGCCAGCAGCTTCACAGACGGGCAGAAACTGTTTTTT. The J gene is TRBJ1-4, the V gene TRBV7-3; D is unresolved. The CDR3 runs to 13 residues. CDR1 is SGHTA and CDR2 is FQGTGA in the germline V gene. Trimming cost V 3 bases and J 11 bases, with 13 bases left between them.

Notes on this clone: A read error is possible here, since a much larger clone lies one base away. The V gene is TRBV7-2, the J gene TRBJ2-7, with D unresolved. The CDR3 extends over 11 amino acids. Germline CDR1 SGHTA, CDR2 FQGNSA. V was cut by 4 bases and J by 4 bases, with 5 bases left in between. The CDR3 region is CASSSLYEQYF. CDR3 nucleotides: TGTGCCAGCAGCTCCCTATACGAGCAGTACTTC.

This clone was counted between two and nine times. The CDR3 reads CASSPRTARGGYGYTF. CDR3 bases: TGTGCCAGCAGCCCCAGGACCGCGCGGGGGGGGTATGGCTACACCTTC. The J gene is TRBJ1-2, the V gene TRBV11-2; tentatively, D is TRBD1 (5 bases). CDR3 length equals 16 residues. Germline V lookup: CDR1 SGHAT, CDR2 FQNNGV. V lost 5 bases and J 5 bases, leaving 21 bases between the germline ends.

This clone occurred a few times. The chain combines TRBV6-5 with TRBJ1-5; no clear D. Per germline, CDR1 MNHEY and CDR2 SVGAGI. The CDR3 spans 13 residues. V was trimmed by 2 bases and J by 3 bases, leaving 5 bases between them. For the CDR3, the DNA is TGTGCCAGCAGTTACGACAACAATCAGCCCCAGCATTTT. It is translated as CASSYDNNQPQHF.

This clone is categorized as medium-sized. The rearrangement uses TRBV28 and TRBJ2-7; no clear D gene. V lost 6 bases and J lost 6, with 9 bases in between. Germline assignment: CDR1 MDHEN and CDR2 SYDVKM. This CDR3 contains 11 residues. CDR3 amino acids: CASSSFLEQYF. CDR3 DNA: TGTGCCAGCAGCTCATTCCTCGAGCAGTACTTC.

This clone came up once. The J gene is TRBJ2-3, the V gene TRBV5-5; 7 bases agree with TRBD1. The CDR3 extends over 16 amino acids. Germline CDR1 is SGHKS and CDR2 is YYEKEE (reference sequence). Trimming took 5 bases from V and 0 from J; bases not matched to a gene: 9. The CDR3 DNA is TGTGCCAGCAGTCTGACGGGACAGCTAAGCACAGATACGCAGTATTTT. The encoded protein is CASSLTGQLSTDTQYF.

The chain combines TRBV7-3 with TRBJ2-5; possible D gene TRBD2, 6 bases. Germline values: CDR1 SGHTA, CDR2 FQGTGA. The CDR3 contains 15 residues. V was trimmed by 5 bases and J by 4 bases, leaving 17 bases between them. The DNA for the CDR3 is TGTGCCAGCAGCGGAAGAGGAGGGCCAGGAGAGACCCAGTACTTC. Encoded protein: CASSGRGGPGETQYF.

By sample fraction, this clone is medium-sized (0.01 to 0.1%). The V gene is TRBV5-1, the J gene TRBJ1-4; D ambiguous. V was cut by 0 bases and J by 8 bases, with 14 bases left in between. CDR3 length: 15 residues. The germline gives CDR1 SGHRS, CDR2 YFSETQ. Here the CDR3 DNA reads TGCGCCAGCAGCTTGGCCACTGGCAGGTGGGAAAAACTGTTTTTT. This translates into CASSLATGRWEKLFF.

In its sample, this clone ranks as medium-sized. The gene calls are TRBV6-5 and TRBJ1-2, with TRBD1 matching 12 bases. Germline V CDR1 and CDR2: MNHEY, SVGAGI. V dropped 4 bases and J dropped 8; count of bases not matched to a gene: 2. This CDR3 has 13 residues. The chain's CDR3 is CASSWDRGQGYTF. The CDR3 nucleotides read TGTGCCAGCAGTTGGGACAGGGGGCAAGGCTACACCTTC.